The subject of this entry is one T cell receptor beta chain. The antigen is undetermined. The record originates from a study of cytomegalovirus exposure and HLA in healthy donors. Study-level points and caveats: Listed as cytomegalovirus-associated were about 160 TCR beta chains. Earlier results showed most TCR beta V segments being productive about 87% or about 30% of the time.

The V and J ends lost 3 bases and 7 bases respectively, with 13 bases between them. The CDR3 covers 15 residues. Germline V gene lookup returns CDR1 KGHSH and CDR2 LQKENI. PCR primers comprised 60 Vbeta and 13 Jbeta primers. Libraries were prepared by immunoSEQ multiplex PCR; TCRdb keeps only in-frame clonotypes and omits some of them. The table records some 200,000 clones, less than 85% of them present only once. The origin of this receptor is a boy aged 5-17 years in good health and CMV-seronegative. What was sequenced was PBMCs. The chain employs TRBV18 and TRBJ1-6; a weak D match, TRBD1 (6 bases). CDR3 sequence (DNA): TGTGCCAGCTCACCCTACGGGGGGGGCAATTCACCCCTCCACTTT. Amino acid sequence: CASSPYGGGNSPLHF.